What follows are 3 T cell receptor beta chains derived from one specimen sequenced in a study of blood T cell repertoires in COVID-19. Repertoires were generated with immunoSEQ multiplex PCR, while TCRdb's copy carries only in-frame clones and drops some. The table lists around 190,000 clones, 80% of them singletons, with roughly 6.4% in the top ten. Sequencing input: peripheral blood. The source of these receptors is a man aged 55 to 70 with acute or convalescent COVID-19.

The chain employs TRBV7-2 and TRBJ1-1, with unresolved D. Germline lookup yields CDR1 SGHTA and CDR2 FQGNSA. The CDR3 loop spans 15 amino acids. Trimming left V 1 base short and J 6 bases short, with 15 bases between. The CDR3 DNA reads TGTGCCAGCAGCTTAGATTCCCGGAGGGCCGCTGAAGCTTTCTTT. Its translation is CASSLDSRRAAEAFF.

The chain carries TRBV5-4 and TRBJ2-7; 7 bases line up with TRBD2. The V segment lost 4 bases and the J segment 0 bases; nucleotides outside the gene matches: 10. The CDR3 is 16 residues long. CDR1 SGHNT and CDR2 YYREEE come from the germline V gene (reference sequence). CDR3 region: CASSLGTSVSSYEQYF. CDR3 DNA: TGTGCCAGCAGCCTCGGTACTAGCGTCAGCTCCTACGAGCAGTACTTC.

This chain joins TRBV27 and TRBJ2-7; D possibly corresponds to TRBD2 (6 bases). Germline CDR1 MNHEY, CDR2 SMNVEV (reference sequence). CDR3 size: 15 residues. The V end was cut by 2 bases, the J end by 7 bases, with 18 bases between. The CDR3 here is CASSLNLRRGGEQYF. Written as DNA, the CDR3 is TGTGCCAGCAGTTTAAATCTTCGGCGGGGTGGGGAGCAGTACTTC.